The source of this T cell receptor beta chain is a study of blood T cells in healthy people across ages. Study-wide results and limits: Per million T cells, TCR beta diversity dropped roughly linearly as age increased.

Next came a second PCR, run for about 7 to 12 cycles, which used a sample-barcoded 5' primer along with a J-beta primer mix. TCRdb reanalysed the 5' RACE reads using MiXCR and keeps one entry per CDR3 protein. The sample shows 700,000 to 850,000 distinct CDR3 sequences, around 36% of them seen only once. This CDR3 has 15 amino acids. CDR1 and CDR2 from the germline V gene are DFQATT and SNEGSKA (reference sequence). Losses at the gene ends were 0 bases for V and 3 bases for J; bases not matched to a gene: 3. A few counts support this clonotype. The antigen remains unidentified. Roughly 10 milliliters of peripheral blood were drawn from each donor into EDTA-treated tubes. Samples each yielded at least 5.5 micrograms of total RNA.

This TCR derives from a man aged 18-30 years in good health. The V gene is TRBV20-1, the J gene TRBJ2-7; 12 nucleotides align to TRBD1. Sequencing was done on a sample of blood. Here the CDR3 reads CSARDWDRGHYEQYF. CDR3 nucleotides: TGCAGTGCTAGAGATTGGGACAGGGGGCACTACGAGCAGTACTTC.